This T cell receptor (beta chain) was found in a study of T cells in Graves' hyperthyroidism and ophthalmopathy. This clonotype was observed at least ten times. Its antigen is still unknown. For Graves' hyperthyroidism to be stable, ophthalmopathy could not progress within 18 months. Reasons for excluding patients were uncontrolled infection, other autoimmune disease, pregnancy or lactation. In making diagnoses, clinical symptoms, serum thyroxine and TRAb, thyroid ultrasound and orbital computed tomography were all used. General study results and limits: Before onset, ophthalmopathy was predicted by the model a median roughly 6.4 months earlier.

Amplification of TCR beta CDR3 regions used RNA as the template. HTBI primers were the set used in a first-round RT-PCR of the TCR CDR3. TCRdb re-derived calls from the multiplex PCR reads in MiXCR, one entry per CDR3 protein. The sample yields some 420,000 distinct CDR3 sequences, approximately 15% seen once. Material for sequencing was blood. This clonotype originated in a woman younger than 35 with Graves' hyperthyroidism.

The CDR3 nucleotides read TGTGCCAGCAGCCAACGGGGGATCGGGGAGCTGTTTTTT. This sequence encodes CASSQRGIGELFF. The chain has TRBV28 and TRBJ2-2; weak D call: TRBD2 (6 bases). CDR1 and CDR2 (germline): MDHEN, SYDVKM. The V gene lost 6 bases and the J gene lost 7 bases, with 12 bases spanning the gap. CDR3 length: 13 residues. Combining the CDR3 with reference TRBV28 and TRBJ2-2 gives the whole variable domain DVKVTQSSRYLVKRTGEKVFLECVQDMDHENMFWYRQDPGLGLRLIYFSYDVKMKEKGDIPEGYSVSREKKERFSLILESASTNQTSMYLCASSQRGIGELFFGEGSRLTVL.